Listed below are T cell receptor beta chains from one sample, sequenced in a study of cytomegalovirus exposure and HLA in healthy donors. The protocol was immunoSEQ multiplex PCR, while the TCRdb copy is restricted to in-frame clones and leaves out a portion. The repertoire has hundreds of thousands of clones, around 87% of them found once; the top ten carry over 0.7%. Sequences were obtained from PBMCs. The receptors originated from a woman aged 18 to 35 in good health and CMV-seronegative. Both conserved end residues are part of each CDR3. The D gene is left open where the match is weak. The size field is filled for only some rows; it gives once, few, many or a size class.

>TRBJ2-5|-|TRBD2|TRBV10-3
TGTGCCATCAGTCTAGCGGGAGGGCAAGAGACCCAGTACTTC
CAISLAGGQETQYF
>TRBJ2-1|once|TRBD1|TRBV27
TGTGCCAGCAGTTTCAGGGGGCCCTACAATGAGCAGTTCTTC
CASSFRGPYNEQFF
>TRBJ2-1|-|-|TRBV5-1
TGCGCCAGCAGCTTGGCCAGCCCGGGCCAGGGAAATGAGCAGTTCTTC
CASSLASPGQGNEQFF
>TRBJ1-3|-|-|TRBV6-5
TGTGCCAGCACCGCGGGGCGTCCCGGAAACACCATATATTTT
CASTAGRPGNTIYF
>TRBJ2-5|-|-|TRBV5-6
TGTGCCAGCAGCTTGGTCCGGGAGAGGTGGGAAGAGACCCAGTACTTC
CASSLVRERWEETQYF
>TRBJ1-2|-|TRBD1|TRBV30
TGTGCCTGGAGTGTACGTGGGGGACAGCTCTATGGCTACACCTTC
CAWSVRGGQLYGYTF
>TRBJ1-1|-|-|TRBV7-2
TGTGCCAGCAGCTTACTTACTTTTGGGGGAGGGGTGGCTTTCTTT
CASSLLTFGGGVAFF
>TRBJ2-6|-|TRBD1|TRBV27
TGTGCCAGCGGGACAGCAACCTCTGGGGCCAACGTCCTGACTTTC
CASGTATSGANVLTF
>TRBJ2-1|-|-|TRBV28
TGTGCCAGCAGCCACAGGATTAGATCAGGCCACAATGAGCAGTTCTTC
CASSHRIRSGHNEQFF
>TRBJ2-1|-|-|TRBV7-2
TGTGCCAGCAGCTCAGCGACTAGGGCCTACAATGAGCAGTTCTTC
CASSSATRAYNEQFF
>TRBJ1-2|once|-|TRBV6-5
TGTGCCAGCAGTTACGGTAGGGGGATTCACTATGGCTACACCTTC
CASSYGRGIHYGYTF
>TRBJ2-1|-|TRBD2|TRBV27
TGTGCCAGCAGTTTACTGGCGGGAGGGAACAATGAGCAGTTCTTC
CASSLLAGGNNEQFF
>TRBJ1-5|-|-|TRBV19
TGTGCCAGTAACCAGGGAACAAATCAGCCCCAGCATTTT
CASNQGTNQPQHF
>TRBJ2-3|once|TRBD2|TRBV7-6
TGTGCCAGCAGCCCAAGGACTAGCGGGGTGAGCACAGATACGCAGTATTTT
CASSPRTSGVSTDTQYF
>TRBJ1-1|-|-|TRBV29-1
TGCAGCGTTGCGGGGGAGGGTTCCTCTTTCCTGGCTTTCTTT
CSVAGEGSSFLAFF
>TRBJ1-1|-|-|TRBV6-4
TGTGCCAGCAGTGAGCAGGGCTCCACTGAAGCTTTCTTT
CASSEQGSTEAFF
>TRBJ1-1|-|TRBD1|TRBV5-1
TGCGCCAGCAGCCAGGGGGACAGGAAGAACACTGAAGCTTTCTTT
CASSQGDRKNTEAFF
>TRBJ1-2|-|TRBD1|TRBV4-1
TGCGCCAGCAGCCAAGAGCGGGGCAGGGGGCTTGGCTACACCTTC
CASSQERGRGLGYTF
>TRBJ1-3|-|-|TRBV6-1
TGTGCCAGCAGTGAAAATCGAGGAGGAAACACCATATATTTT
CASSENRGGNTIYF
>TRBJ2-2|-|TRBD2|TRBV6-4
TGTGCCAGCGCCCGGACTAGCGGGGGTTCGAACACCGGGGAGCTGTTTTTT
CASARTSGGSNTGELFF
>TRBJ2-3|-|-|TRBV9
TGTGCCAGCAGCCCCGGCTTAGGGGGAGTGGGCACAGATACGCAGTATTTT
CASSPGLGGVGTDTQYF
>TRBJ2-1|once|TRBD2|TRBV7-3
TGTGCCAGCAGCTTTAGTAGCGGGAGCGATGAGCAGTTCTTC
CASSFSSGSDEQFF
>TRBJ2-3|-|-|TRBV25-1
TGTGCCACTCGAGATCTAGCTGGCACAGATACGCAGTATTTT
CATRDLAGTDTQYF
>TRBJ1-2|once|-|TRBV28
TGTGCCAGCAGTTTACCCCAGGGGTTTGGCTATGGCTACACCTTC
CASSLPQGFGYGYTF
>TRBJ1-2|-|TRBD1|TRBV6-5
TGTGCCAGCAGGACGGGACAGGGTGGGACCTACACCTTC
CASRTGQGGTYTF
>TRBJ2-5|-|TRBD2|TRBV13
TGTGCCAGCAGTATTAGCGGGAGTGAGACCCAGTACTTC
CASSISGSETQYF
>TRBJ1-1|-|-|TRBV28
TGTGCCAGCAGTTTATTTAGCATGAACACTGAAGCTTTCTTT
CASSLFSMNTEAFF
>TRBJ2-3|-|TRBD2|TRBV9
TGTGCCAGCAGTTCCCCTCCTAGCGGGGCATCTAGCACAGATACGCAGTATTTT
CASSSPPSGASSTDTQYF
>TRBJ1-4|-|TRBD1|TRBV9
TGTGCCAGTTCCGCTGGGACAGTTAATGAAAAACTGTTTTTT
CASSAGTVNEKLFF
>TRBJ2-5|once|TRBD2|TRBV5-1
TGCGCCAGCATAGGACTAGCGGGAGGGCAAGAGACCCAGTACTTC
CASIGLAGGQETQYF
>TRBJ2-3|-|-|TRBV9
TGTGCCAGCAGACCGGGGGGACAAAGCACAGATACGCAGTATTTT
CASRPGGQSTDTQYF